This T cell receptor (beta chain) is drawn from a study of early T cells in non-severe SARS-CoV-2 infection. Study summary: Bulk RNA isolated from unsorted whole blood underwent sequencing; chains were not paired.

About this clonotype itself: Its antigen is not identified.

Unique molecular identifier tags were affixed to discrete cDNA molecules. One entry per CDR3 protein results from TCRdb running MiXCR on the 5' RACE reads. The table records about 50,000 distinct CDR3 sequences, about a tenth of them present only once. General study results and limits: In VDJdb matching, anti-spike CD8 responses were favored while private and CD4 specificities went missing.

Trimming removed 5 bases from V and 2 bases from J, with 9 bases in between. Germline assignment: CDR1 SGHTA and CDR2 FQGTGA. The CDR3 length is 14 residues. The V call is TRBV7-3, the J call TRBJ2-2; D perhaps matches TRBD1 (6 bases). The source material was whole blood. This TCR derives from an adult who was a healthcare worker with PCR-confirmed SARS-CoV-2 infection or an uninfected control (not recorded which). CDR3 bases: TGTGCCAGCAGCCTGGGACATAACACCGGGGAGCTGTTTTTT. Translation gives CASSLGHNTGELFF.